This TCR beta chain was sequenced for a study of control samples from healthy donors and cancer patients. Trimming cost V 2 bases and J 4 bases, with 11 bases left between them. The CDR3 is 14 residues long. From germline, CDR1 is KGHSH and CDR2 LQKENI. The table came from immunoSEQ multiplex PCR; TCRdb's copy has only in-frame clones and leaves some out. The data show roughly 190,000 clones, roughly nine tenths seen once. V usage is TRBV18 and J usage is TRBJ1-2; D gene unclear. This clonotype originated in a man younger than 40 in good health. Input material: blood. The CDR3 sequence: CASSPSGVGYGYTF. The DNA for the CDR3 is TGTGCCAGCTCACCATCTGGGGTTGGCTATGGCTACACCTTC. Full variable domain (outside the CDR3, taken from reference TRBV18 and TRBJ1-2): NAGVMQNPRHLVRRRGQEARLRCSPMKGHSHVYWYRQLPEEGLKFMVYLQKENIIDESGMPKERFSAEFPKEGPSILRIQQVVRGDSAAYFCASSPSGVGYGYTFGSGTRLTVV.